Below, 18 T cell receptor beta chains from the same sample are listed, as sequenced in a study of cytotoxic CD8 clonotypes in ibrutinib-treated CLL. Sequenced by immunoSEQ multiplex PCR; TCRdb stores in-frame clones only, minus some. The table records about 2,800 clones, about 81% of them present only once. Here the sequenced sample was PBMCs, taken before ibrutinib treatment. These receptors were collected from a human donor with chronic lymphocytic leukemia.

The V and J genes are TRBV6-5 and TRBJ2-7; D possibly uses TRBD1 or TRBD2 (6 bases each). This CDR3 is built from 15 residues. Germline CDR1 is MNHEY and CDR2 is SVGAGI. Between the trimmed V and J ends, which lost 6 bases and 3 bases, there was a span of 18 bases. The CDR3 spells CASSLGGRPIYEQYF. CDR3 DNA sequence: TGTGCCAGCAGCCTCGGGGGCCGGCCTATCTACGAGCAGTACTTC.

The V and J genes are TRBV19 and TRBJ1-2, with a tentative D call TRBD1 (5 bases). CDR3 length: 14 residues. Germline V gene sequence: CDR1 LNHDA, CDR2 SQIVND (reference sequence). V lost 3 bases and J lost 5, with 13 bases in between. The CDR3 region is CASSIGDPGYGYTF. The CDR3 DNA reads TGTGCCAGTAGTATCGGGGACCCCGGGTATGGCTACACCTTC.

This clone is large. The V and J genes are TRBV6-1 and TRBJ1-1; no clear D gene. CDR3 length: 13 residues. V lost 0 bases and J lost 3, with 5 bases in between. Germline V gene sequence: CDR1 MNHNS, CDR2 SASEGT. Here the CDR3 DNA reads TGTGCCAGCAGTGAAGCGTTTCACACTGAAGCTTTCTTT. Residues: CASSEAFHTEAFF.

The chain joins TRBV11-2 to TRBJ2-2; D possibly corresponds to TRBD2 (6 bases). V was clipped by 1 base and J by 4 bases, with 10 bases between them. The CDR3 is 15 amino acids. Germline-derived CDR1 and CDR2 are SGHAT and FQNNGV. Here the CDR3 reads CASSLVGGPTGELFF. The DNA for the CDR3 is TGTGCCAGCAGCTTAGTGGGGGGACCCACCGGGGAGCTGTTTTTT.

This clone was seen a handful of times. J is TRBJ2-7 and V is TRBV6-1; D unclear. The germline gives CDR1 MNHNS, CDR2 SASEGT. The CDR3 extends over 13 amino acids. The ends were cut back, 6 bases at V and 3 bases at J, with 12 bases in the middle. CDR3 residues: CASSGSLFYEQYF. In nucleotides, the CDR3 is TGTGCCAGCAGCGGCAGTCTCTTCTACGAGCAGTACTTC.

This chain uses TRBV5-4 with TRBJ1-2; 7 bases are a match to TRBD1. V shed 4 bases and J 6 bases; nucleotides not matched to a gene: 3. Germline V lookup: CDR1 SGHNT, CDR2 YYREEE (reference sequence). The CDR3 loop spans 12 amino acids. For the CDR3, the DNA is TGTGCCAGCAGCATAGGGACAGATGGCTACACCTTC. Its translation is CASSIGTDGYTF.

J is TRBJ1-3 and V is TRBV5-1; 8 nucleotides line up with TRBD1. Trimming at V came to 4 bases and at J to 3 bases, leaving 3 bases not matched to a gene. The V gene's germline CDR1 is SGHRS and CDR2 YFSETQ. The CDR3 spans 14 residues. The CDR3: CASSLTGVGNTIYF. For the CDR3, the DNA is TGCGCCAGCAGCCTGACAGGGGTTGGAAACACCATATATTTT.

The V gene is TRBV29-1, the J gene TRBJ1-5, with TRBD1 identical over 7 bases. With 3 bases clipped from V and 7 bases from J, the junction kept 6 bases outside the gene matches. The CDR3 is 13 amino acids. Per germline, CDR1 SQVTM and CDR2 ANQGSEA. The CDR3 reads CSVERGHGQPQHF. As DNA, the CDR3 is TGCAGCGTTGAGAGGGGGCACGGACAGCCCCAGCATTTT.

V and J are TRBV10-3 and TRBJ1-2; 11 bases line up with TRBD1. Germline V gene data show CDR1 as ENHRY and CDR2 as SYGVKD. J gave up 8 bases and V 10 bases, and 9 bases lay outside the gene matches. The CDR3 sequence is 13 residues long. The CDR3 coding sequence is TGTGCCACTTGGACGGGACAGGGGGAAGGCTACACCTTC. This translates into CATWTGQGEGYTF.

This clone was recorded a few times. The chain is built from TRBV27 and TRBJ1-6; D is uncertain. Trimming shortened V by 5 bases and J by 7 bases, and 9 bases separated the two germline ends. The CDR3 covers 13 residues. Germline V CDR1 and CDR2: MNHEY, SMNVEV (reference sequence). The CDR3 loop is CASSPQANSPLHF. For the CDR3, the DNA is TGTGCCAGCAGTCCACAAGCGAATTCACCCCTCCACTTT.

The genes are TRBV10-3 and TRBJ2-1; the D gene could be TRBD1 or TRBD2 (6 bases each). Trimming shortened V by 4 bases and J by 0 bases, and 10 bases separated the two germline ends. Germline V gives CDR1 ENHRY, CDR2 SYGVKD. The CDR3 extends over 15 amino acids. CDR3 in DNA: TGTGCCATCAGTGCGGGGGCCAGCTCCTACAATGAGCAGTTCTTC. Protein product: CAISAGASSYNEQFF.

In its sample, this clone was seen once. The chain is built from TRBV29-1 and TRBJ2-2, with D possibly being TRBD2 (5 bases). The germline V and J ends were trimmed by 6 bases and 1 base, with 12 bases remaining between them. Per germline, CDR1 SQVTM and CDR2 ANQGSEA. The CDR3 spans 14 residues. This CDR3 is CSVRALMNTGELFF. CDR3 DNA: TGCAGCGTGAGGGCCCTAATGAACACCGGGGAGCTGTTTTTT.

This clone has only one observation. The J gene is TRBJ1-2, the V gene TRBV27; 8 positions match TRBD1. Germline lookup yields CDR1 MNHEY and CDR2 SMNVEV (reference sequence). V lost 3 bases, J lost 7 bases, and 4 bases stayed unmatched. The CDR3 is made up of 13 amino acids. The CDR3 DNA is TGTGCCAGCAGTTTGACAGGGGACGGTGGCTACACCTTC. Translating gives CASSLTGDGGYTF.

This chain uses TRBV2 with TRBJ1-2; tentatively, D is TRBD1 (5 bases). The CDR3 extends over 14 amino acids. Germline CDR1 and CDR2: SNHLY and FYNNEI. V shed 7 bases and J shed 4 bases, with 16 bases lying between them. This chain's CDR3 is CASTPDRLVYGYTF. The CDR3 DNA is TGTGCCAGCACTCCCGACAGACTAGTCTATGGCTACACCTTC.

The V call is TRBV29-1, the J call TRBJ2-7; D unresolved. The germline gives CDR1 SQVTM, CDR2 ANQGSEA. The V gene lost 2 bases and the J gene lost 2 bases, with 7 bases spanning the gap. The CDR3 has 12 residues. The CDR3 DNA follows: TGCAGCGTTGAAACTCCTACCTACGAGCAGTACTTC. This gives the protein CSVETPTYEQYF.

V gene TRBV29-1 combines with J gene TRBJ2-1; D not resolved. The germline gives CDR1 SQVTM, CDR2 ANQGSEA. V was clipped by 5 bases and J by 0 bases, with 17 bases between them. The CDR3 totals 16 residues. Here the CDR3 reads CSVPAMRFDSYNEQFF. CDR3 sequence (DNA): TGCAGCGTTCCTGCTATGCGCTTTGACTCCTACAATGAGCAGTTCTTC.

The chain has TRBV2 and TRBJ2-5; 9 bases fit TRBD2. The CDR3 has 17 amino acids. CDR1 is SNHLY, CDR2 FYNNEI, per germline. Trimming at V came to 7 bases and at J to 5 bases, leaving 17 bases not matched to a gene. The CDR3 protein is CASTPVSSGGERETQYF. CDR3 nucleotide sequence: TGTGCCAGCACCCCCGTCAGTAGCGGGGGAGAGAGGGAGACCCAGTACTTC.

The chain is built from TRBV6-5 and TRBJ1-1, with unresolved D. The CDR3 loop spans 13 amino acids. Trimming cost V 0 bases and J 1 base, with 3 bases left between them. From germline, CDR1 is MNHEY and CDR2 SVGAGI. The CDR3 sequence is CASSYSRNTEAFF. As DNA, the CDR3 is TGTGCCAGCAGTTACTCTCGGAACACTGAAGCTTTCTTT.